Sequencing of this T cell receptor beta chain was carried out in a study of regulatory T cells in long-lasting Graves disease. Across the whole study: Graves' disease counted as persistent after over 5 years of antithyroid drugs with positive TSH receptor antibodies. General observations from the study: TCR diversity in persistent Graves' patients was below that of newly diagnosed ones.

This clonotype was observed a few times. Its target is unknown. A much larger clone differs from this one at a single base, so this may be a read error. Stated time point: persistent/refractory GD, antithyroid drugs over 5 years with positive TRAb. The TCR library was prepared using RNA isolated from PBMCs. TCR beta libraries were built with iRepertoire HTBI primers and Arm-PCR of CDR3 regions. Study processing details: The samples yielded 55 to 75 TRBV and 14 to 15 TRBJ segments. TCRdb called the multiplex PCR reads again in MiXCR, with one record for every CDR3 protein. The V and J calls were not made by the authors but by TCRdb's processing. This sample yields around 400,000 distinct CDR3 sequences, of which about 21% are seen a single time; roughly 13% belongs to the top ten. The clonotype originates from a female donor with Graves disease. The sample consisted of peripheral blood mononuclear cells (PBMCs), taken when the disease was refractory, from a patient treated with antithyroid drugs.

The CDR3 DNA is TGTGCCAGCAGACAGGGGCCAACCTACGGGCAGTACTTC. Residues: CASRQGPTYGQYF. This chain uses TRBV2 with TRBJ2-7; the match to TRBD1 covers 7 bases. CDR3 length: 13 residues. Germline CDR1 is SNHLY and CDR2 is FYNNEI.